Listed below are T cell receptor beta chains from one sample, sequenced in a study of CD8+ T cells in alopecia areata. TCRdb's copy holds only in-frame clones and misses some; the assay was immunoSEQ multiplex PCR. The repertoire includes 150,000 to 200,000 clones, roughly 70% of them detected once, and about 1.3% sits in the top ten. The material was CD4+ T cells sorted from blood, obtained between weeks 49 and 50, from a patient treated with tofacitinib. These receptors were obtained from a human donor with alopecia areata. CDR3s include the opening cysteine and the closing phenylalanine or tryptophan. Some rows have no size entry. The others give once, few or many, or a class for an expanded clone.

v_call clone_size cdr3_aa
TRBV5-6 . CASSVNLNTEAFF
TRBV30 . CAWEQGANQPQHF
TRBV6-1 few CASRRTGQETQYF
TRBV4-3 . CASSQDHRQGKVSPLHF
TRBV29-1 . CSVAAGGQDTEAFF
TRBV5-5 few CASSPMGGSEQPQHF
TRBV6-6 once CASSLTRDYEQYF
TRBV7-9 . CASSSPPADTQYF
TRBV7-9 few CASSPAAPLKDEQYF
TRBV4-3 . CASSQEDGQTGVWGYTF
TRBV29-1 . CSVQGIEAFF